Each of the 28 T cell receptor beta chains below was sequenced from the same sample in a study of cytomegalovirus exposure and HLA in healthy donors. PCR was performed using 60 Vbeta and 13 Jbeta primers. Clones were read by immunoSEQ multiplex PCR, and TCRdb kept only the in-frame ones, dropping some. This table has over 150,000 clones, around 80% appearing once. What was sequenced was PBMCs. These receptors came from a male donor in good health and CMV-seronegative.

This clone occurred once. This CDR3 is CASSSLEAKTQYF. CDR3 DNA: TGTGCCAGCAGCTCTCTGGAGGCGAAGACCCAGTACTTC. V is TRBV7-9 and J is TRBJ2-5; weak D call: TRBD2 (5 bases). Trimming pared 4 bases from V and 6 bases from J, leaving 12 bases between. The germline gives CDR1 SEHNR, CDR2 FQNEAQ (reference sequence). This CDR3 is built from 13 residues.

The V and J genes are TRBV7-3 and TRBJ2-1; perhaps TRBD1 as D (6 bases). The germline V gene encodes CDR1 SGHTA and CDR2 FQGTGA. The CDR3 loop spans 14 amino acids. V was pared by 5 bases and J by 6 bases, with 14 bases between. The CDR3 DNA sequence: TGTGCCAGCAGCCAAAACCAGGGGAGCAATGAGCAGTTCTTC. Translating it yields CASSQNQGSNEQFF. The whole variable domain, filled in from reference TRBV7-3 and TRBJ2-1, reads GAGVSQTPSNKVTEKGKYVELRCDPISGHTALYWYRQSLGQGPEFLIYFQGTGAADDSGLPNDRFFAVRPEGSVSTLKIQRTERGDSAVYLCASSQNQGSNEQFFGPGTRLTVL.

V gene TRBV6-1 combines with J gene TRBJ2-1, with TRBD1 matching over 9 bases. In germline, CDR1 is MNHNS, CDR2 SASEGT. The V gene end was trimmed by 5 bases and the J gene end by 5 bases; junction bases not matched to a gene: 4. The CDR3 spans 14 residues. CDR3 bases: TGTGCCAGCAGTACAGACAGGGGGAACAATGAGCAGTTCTTC. Amino acids: CASSTDRGNNEQFF.

The chain is built from TRBV30 and TRBJ1-4, with D possibly TRBD1 on 5 matching bases. Trimming cost V 0 bases and J 4 bases, with 9 bases left between them. The CDR3 is 14 residues long. Germline CDR1 reads GTSNPN; CDR2 reads SVGIG (reference sequence). The CDR3 region is CAWSVIRDNEKLFF. The CDR3 DNA reads as TGTGCCTGGAGTGTCATCAGGGATAATGAAAAACTGTTTTTT.

This clone has more than one count but fewer than ten. The chain recombines TRBV2 with TRBJ1-1, with D possibly being TRBD1 (6 bases). Per the germline V gene, CDR1 is SNHLY and CDR2 is FYNNEI. V was cut by 5 bases and J by 5 bases, with 12 bases left in between. The CDR3 is made up of 13 amino acids. As DNA, the CDR3 is TGTGCCAGCAGTCTGGACAGTAAGACTGAAGCTTTCTTT. Translated, it gives CASSLDSKTEAFF.

The chain employs TRBV6-4 and TRBJ2-2; D is possibly TRBD1 (6 bases). Germline-derived CDR1 and CDR2 are MRHNA and SNTAGT. Trimming took 3 bases from V and 2 from J, leaving 13 bases between them. This CDR3 comprises 16 residues. CDR3 loop: CASSEGTGSNTGELFF. CDR3 DNA: TGTGCCAGCAGTGAGGGAACAGGGTCTAACACCGGGGAGCTGTTTTTT.

This chain connects TRBV6-5 to TRBJ1-5; 7 bases are a match to TRBD1. Losses at the gene ends were 7 bases for V and 3 bases for J; bases not matched to a gene: 3. The germline V gene encodes CDR1 MNHEY and CDR2 SVGAGI. This CDR3 has 13 residues. The CDR3 spells CASTDRDNQPQHF. The DNA for the CDR3 is TGTGCCAGCACCGACAGGGACAATCAGCCCCAGCATTTT.

This clone was seen a handful of times. The gene calls are TRBV6-1 and TRBJ2-5; D possibly corresponds to TRBD2 (5 bases). The germline V gene has CDR1 MNHNS and CDR2 SASEGT. V was trimmed by 6 bases and J by 5 bases, leaving 16 bases between them. The CDR3 has 14 amino acids. CDR3 bases: TGTGCCAGCAGCCGCACGACTACTAGGGAGACCCAGTACTTC. Translation: CASSRTTTRETQYF.

The CDR3 spells CASWAGEIYQPQHF. CDR3 coding DNA: TGTGCCAGCTGGGCCGGGGAGATCTATCAGCCCCAGCATTTT. The chain employs TRBV2 and TRBJ1-5; D gene uncertain. This CDR3 contains 14 residues. From germline, CDR1 is SNHLY and CDR2 FYNNEI. Between the trimmed V and J ends, which lost 8 bases and 5 bases, there was a span of 16 bases.

The V gene is TRBV19, the J gene TRBJ2-7; the D gene is possibly TRBD2 (5 bases). The CDR3 totals 15 residues. From germline, CDR1 is LNHDA and CDR2 SQIVND (reference sequence). The ends were cut back, 1 base at V and 2 bases at J, with 12 bases in the middle. The CDR3 reads CASSIGSSGTYEQYF. DNA of the CDR3: TGTGCCAGTAGTATAGGGTCCAGCGGAACCTACGAGCAGTACTTC.

The V gene is TRBV5-6, the J gene TRBJ2-1; D ambiguous. Germline V gene data show CDR1 as SGHDT and CDR2 as YYEEEE. V lost 1 base and J lost 8, with 4 bases in between. This CDR3 has 11 residues. CDR3: CASSLSHEQFF. The CDR3 coding sequence is TGTGCCAGCAGCTTGTCTCATGAGCAGTTCTTC.

The chain carries TRBV5-1 and TRBJ1-4, with a tentative D call TRBD1 (5 bases). Trimming took off 1 base at V and 3 bases at J, with 13 bases between the two ends. The V gene's germline CDR1 is SGHRS and CDR2 YFSETQ. This CDR3 spans 16 amino acids. The CDR3 nucleotides are TGCGCCAGCAGCTTGCGGCCTCAGGGATCTAATGAAAAACTGTTTTTT. It is translated as CASSLRPQGSNEKLFF. Full variable domain (rest looked up from reference TRBV5-1 and TRBJ1-4): KAGVTQTPRYLIKTRGQQVTLSCSPISGHRSVSWYQQTPGQGLQFLFEYFSETQRNKGNFPGRFSGRQFSNSRSEMNVSTLELGDSALYLCASSLRPQGSNEKLFFGSGTQLSVL.

V gene TRBV2 combines with J gene TRBJ1-5, with a tentative D call TRBD1 (5 bases). The length of the CDR3 is 13 residues. Germline lookup yields CDR1 SNHLY and CDR2 FYNNEI. Trimming removed 2 bases at V and 6 bases at J, with 8 bases between. The chain's CDR3 is CASSERGVQPQHF. CDR3 bases: TGTGCCAGCAGTGAACGGGGGGTTCAGCCCCAGCATTTT.

About this clone itself: Different DNA sequences within this sample yield the same CDR3. This chain joins TRBV5-6 and TRBJ2-5; weak D call: TRBD1 (6 bases). Trimming removed 2 bases from V and 2 bases from J, with 7 bases in between. The CDR3 sequence is 13 residues long. The germline gives CDR1 SGHDT, CDR2 YYEEEE. The CDR3 bases are TGTGCCAGCAGCTTACAGGGTCAAGAGACCCAGTACTTC. Its protein is CASSLQGQETQYF.

This chain uses TRBV7-8 with TRBJ2-5; TRBD2 matches at 13 bases. V lost 3 bases, J lost 6 bases, and 10 bases stayed unmatched. The CDR3 length is 17 residues. Germline V gene lookup returns CDR1 SGHVS and CDR2 FQNEAQ. For the CDR3, the DNA is TGTGCCAGCAGCTTCTCCAGGACTAGCGGGAGCACAAAGACCCAGTACTTC. This encodes CASSFSRTSGSTKTQYF.

The gene calls are TRBV27 and TRBJ2-5; 13 bases are shared with TRBD2. TRBJ2-7 matches the DNA end more closely, so the J call is doubtful. Germline CDR1 and CDR2: MNHEY and SMNVEV (reference sequence). CDR3 length: 16 amino acids. CDR3 loop: CASSTLLAGGPYEQYF. The DNA for the CDR3 is TGTGCCAGCAGTACCCTACTAGCGGGAGGGCCCTACGAGCAGTACTTC.

This clone was seen a single time. The chain links TRBV28 to TRBJ1-4, with 10 bases aligning to TRBD1. The J segment lost 6 bases and the V segment lost 6 bases, leaving 7 bases of the junction unmatched. Germline CDR1 and CDR2: MDHEN and SYDVKM. The length of the CDR3 is 15 residues. For the CDR3, the DNA is TGTGCCAGCAGCTCGGGAGGGACAGGGGATGAAAAACTGTTTTTT. Its protein is CASSSGGTGDEKLFF.

The V call is TRBV7-9, the J call TRBJ2-5; no clear D gene. The J call could be wrong; TRBJ2-7 is a better fit for the DNA end. The CDR3 contains 12 residues. Germline lookup yields CDR1 SEHNR and CDR2 FQNEAQ (reference sequence). The CDR3 DNA is TGTGCCAGCAGCTTAGACCCCTACGAGCAGTACTTC. Amino acids: CASSLDPYEQYF.

The V call is TRBV7-8, the J call TRBJ1-1, with D perhaps matching TRBD1 (6 bases). The CDR3 extends over 15 amino acids. Trimming stripped 5 bases from V and 7 bases from J, with 20 bases between. Germline values: CDR1 SGHVS, CDR2 FQNEAQ. The CDR3 coding sequence is TGTGCCAGCAGCCAGGGGTGGCGAGGACCGGGTGAAGCTTTCTTT. The encoded protein is CASSQGWRGPGEAFF.

This rearrangement joins TRBV7-9 to TRBJ2-7, with 8 bases identical to TRBD1. Germline CDR1 and CDR2: SEHNR and FQNEAQ (reference sequence). The CDR3 has 11 amino acids. J gave up 6 bases and V 8 bases, and 3 bases lay outside the gene matches. CDR3 residues: CASRTGREQYF. The CDR3 nucleotides are TGTGCCAGCCGGACAGGGCGCGAGCAGTACTTC.

On this clone: Sequence at one end of the junction differs from germline and may be a read error. The chain carries TRBV7-9 and TRBJ1-1; a possible D gene is TRBD1 (5 bases). CDR1 and CDR2 (germline): SEHNR, FQNEAQ (reference sequence). There are 13 residues in the CDR3. The CDR3 sequence is CSSSPTARTEAFF. The CDR3 DNA follows: TGTTCCAGCAGTCCGACAGCTCGCACTGAAGCTTTCTTT.

The chain has TRBV6-4 and TRBJ2-1; TRBD2 agrees at 10 bases. CDR1 and CDR2 from the germline V gene are MRHNA and SNTAGT. With V trimmed by 6 bases and J by 6 bases, 5 bases remained unmatched. The CDR3 is 14 amino acids. The CDR3 sequence is CASSLAGEVNEQFF. The DNA for the CDR3 is TGTGCCAGCAGCCTAGCGGGGGAGGTCAATGAGCAGTTCTTC.

The chain carries TRBV27 and TRBJ2-7; 9 bases fit TRBD1. With 5 bases clipped from V and 5 bases from J, the junction kept 7 bases outside the gene matches. The germline V gene has CDR1 MNHEY and CDR2 SMNVEV (reference sequence). The CDR3 contains 14 residues. CDR3 coding DNA: TGTGCCAGCAGTCCCGGGACAGGGTACCACGAGCAGTACTTC. Encoded protein: CASSPGTGYHEQYF.

The chain employs TRBV7-3 and TRBJ2-3; no clear D. The CDR3 covers 13 residues. Germline CDR1 reads SGHTA; CDR2 reads FQGTGA. V was cut by 5 bases and J by 3 bases, with 9 bases left in between. The CDR3 loop reads CASSPPSTDTQYF. The CDR3 bases are TGTGCCAGCAGCCCTCCCTCTACAGATACGCAGTATTTT.

The CDR3, as DNA: TGTGCCAGCAGTTGGCCCCAAAGGGGACACCTCTACGAGCAGTACTTC. Protein sequence: CASSWPQRGHLYEQYF. The J gene is TRBJ2-7, the V gene TRBV11-2, with D possibly matching TRBD1 (6 bases). Trimming pared 6 bases from V and 3 bases from J, leaving 21 bases between. CDR1 is SGHAT and CDR2 is FQNNGV in the germline V gene. This CDR3 has 16 amino acids.

This chain connects TRBV27 to TRBJ2-5; TRBD1 aligns across 9 bases. Germline V gene sequence: CDR1 MNHEY, CDR2 SMNVEV (reference sequence). V lost 4 bases to trimming and J lost 3 bases; unmatched junction nucleotides: 6. CDR3 length: 15 residues. CDR3 amino acids: CASSSLGTGKETQYF. The CDR3 DNA reads as TGTGCCAGCAGTTCCTTGGGGACAGGGAAAGAGACCCAGTACTTC.

This chain links TRBV6-5 with TRBJ2-1; D uncertain. Germline V lookup: CDR1 MNHEY, CDR2 SVGAGI. This CDR3 comprises 14 residues. The V gene lost 0 bases and the J gene lost 4 bases, with 7 bases spanning the gap. The DNA of the CDR3 is TGTGCCAGCAGTTACTCGTCCTCGTACAATGAGCAGTTCTTC. The encoded protein is CASSYSSSYNEQFF.

This clone was counted a few times. The chain links TRBV18 to TRBJ2-5; 9 bases map to TRBD2. Germline-derived CDR1 and CDR2 are KGHSH and LQKENI. The CDR3 loop spans 14 amino acids. J lost 2 bases, V lost 6 bases, and 4 bases had no gene match. CDR3 residues: CASSGLAQQETQYF. As DNA, the CDR3 is TGTGCCAGCTCTGGACTAGCGCAACAAGAGACCCAGTACTTC.